This T cell receptor beta chain was identified in a study of response to subunit inactivated influenza vaccine. MiXCR was run by TCRdb on the RT-PCR reads, yielding one entry per CDR3 protein. Of just over 300,000 distinct CDR3 sequences in the sample, roughly 22% are singletons; the top ten hold about 10%. Study-level findings and limits: Authors proposed each seasonal influenza vaccination draws in few new T cells.

A few counts support this clonotype. The antigen remains unidentified. The TCR was taken from a man aged 50-75 years who received an inactivated influenza vaccine. The sequencing used PBMCs from blood, collected about 20 months after vaccination.

The DNA for the CDR3 is TGCGCCAGCAGCTTGGCGGAATTGGGGGCGGGAGCCACTGAAGCTTTCTTT. Its protein product is CASSLAELGAGATEAFF. The V and J genes are TRBV5-1 and TRBJ1-1; weak D call: TRBD1 (6 bases). This CDR3 has 17 amino acids. V was cut by 0 bases and J by 4 bases, with 19 bases left in between. Germline V gives CDR1 SGHRS, CDR2 YFSETQ.